The 30 T cell receptor beta chains below come from one sample, sequenced in a study of blood T cell repertoires in COVID-19 (TCRdb year 2020). The protocol used for the library was the immunoSEQ multiplex PCR assay. The table was pulled from immuneACCESS by TCRdb, which kept in-frame rearrangements only. Such tables lose some clones; where checked, under half of the loss comes from unresolved V genes, and the rest has no known cause. The sample has a few hundred thousand clones on record, approximately 90% of them singletons. Over 4% of the sample lies in the top ten. Sequenced sample: peripheral blood. The origin of the receptors is a man aged 60-69 years who had recovered from COVID-19.

This clone was seen once. V usage is TRBV2 and J usage is TRBJ2-2, with D tentatively TRBD1 (5 bases). The CDR3 has 16 residues. CDR1 SNHLY and CDR2 FYNNEI come from the germline V gene. Trimming took 1 base from V and 7 from J, leaving 16 bases between them. The CDR3 DNA is TGTGCCAGCAGTGAAGGTTGGACATCTAGGGGCGGGGAGCTGTTTTTT. Protein sequence: CASSEGWTSRGGELFF. Looking up the rest from reference TRBV2 and TRBJ2-2 gives the full variable domain: EPEVTQTPSHQVTQMGQEVILRCVPISNHLYFYWYRQILGQKVEFLVSFYNNEISEKSEIFDDQFSVERPDGSNFTLKIRSTKLEDSAMYFCASSEGWTSRGGELFFGEGSRLTVL.

The V call is TRBV29-1, the J call TRBJ1-2; perhaps TRBD1 as D (5 bases). The V end lost 1 base, the J end lost 8 bases, and 14 bases lay between the germline ends. Looked up from germline, CDR1 is SQVTM and CDR2 is ANQGSEA. This CDR3 is built from 13 residues. Here the CDR3 reads CSVEVTPGYGYTF. Written as DNA, the CDR3 is TGCAGCGTTGAAGTAACGCCAGGGTACGGCTACACCTTC.

This clone was picked up one time. The genes are TRBV19 and TRBJ2-1, with a tentative D call TRBD2 (5 bases). This CDR3 contains 17 residues. Germline V lookup: CDR1 LNHDA, CDR2 SQIVND (reference sequence). Trimming pared 5 bases from V and 2 bases from J, leaving 19 bases between. DNA for the CDR3: TGTGCCAGTAGTCCCGGTAGAGGGCCCCGGCCCTACAATGAGCAGTTCTTC. Amino acids: CASSPGRGPRPYNEQFF.

This sequence joins TRBV19 and TRBJ2-2, with D possibly being TRBD1 (6 bases). The V gene lost 3 bases and the J gene lost 4 bases, with 12 bases spanning the gap. This CDR3 region has 15 residues. Germline loops: CDR1 LNHDA, CDR2 SQIVND (reference sequence). DNA for the CDR3: TGTGCCAGTAGTATGGGTCAGGGGACCACCGGGGAGCTGTTTTTT. Translation gives CASSMGQGTTGELFF.

The V gene is TRBV11-2, the J gene TRBJ1-1, with D uncertain. Looked up from germline, CDR1 is SGHAT and CDR2 is FQNNGV. Trimming took 5 bases from V and 0 from J, leaving 7 bases between them. The CDR3 consists of 13 residues. This CDR3 is CASSPNLNTEAFF. Written as DNA, the CDR3 is TGTGCCAGCAGCCCGAACTTGAACACTGAAGCTTTCTTT.

The rearrangement uses TRBV7-2 and TRBJ2-3; no clear D. Trimming removed 5 bases from V and 4 bases from J, with 10 bases in between. The CDR3 has 13 residues. Germline assignment: CDR1 SGHTA and CDR2 FQGNSA. CDR3 sequence reads: CASSQFFPDTQYF. The CDR3 DNA reads TGTGCCAGCAGCCAGTTCTTTCCAGATACGCAGTATTTT.

This chain connects TRBV7-8 to TRBJ2-7; 7 positions match TRBD1. Trimming cost V 4 bases and J 6 bases; bases outside gene matches: 9. This CDR3 spans 14 amino acids. The germline gives CDR1 SGHVS, CDR2 FQNEAQ. The CDR3 loop is CASSWDSPSLEQYF. Here the CDR3 DNA reads TGTGCCAGCAGCTGGGACAGCCCCTCTCTCGAGCAGTACTTC.

This chain joins TRBV9 and TRBJ2-2; no firm D call. Per germline, CDR1 SGDLS and CDR2 YYNGEE. Trimming took off 0 bases at V and 1 base at J, with 10 bases between the two ends. This CDR3 has 16 amino acids. CDR3 amino acids: CASSVVHRQNTGELFF. CDR3 DNA sequence: TGTGCCAGCAGCGTAGTTCACAGACAGAACACCGGGGAGCTGTTTTTT.

The chain recombines TRBV7-2 with TRBJ2-7, with a weak D call TRBD1 (5 bases). The germline gives CDR1 SGHTA, CDR2 FQGNSA. This CDR3 is 12 amino acids long. V dropped 4 bases and J dropped 7 bases, with 11 bases sitting between them. In DNA form, the CDR3 reads TGTGCCAGCAGCTACGACAGAGGAGAGCAGTACTTC. Residues: CASSYDRGEQYF.

The rearrangement uses TRBV7-7 and TRBJ2-1, with 11 bases matching TRBD2. J was trimmed by 5 bases and V by 1 base; bases with no gene match: 4. The CDR3 has 16 residues. Germline V gene data show CDR1 as SSHAT and CDR2 as FNYEAQ (reference sequence). As DNA, the CDR3 is TGTGCCAGCAGCTTAGTTCTAGCGGGGGGTAACAATGAGCAGTTCTTC. This sequence encodes CASSLVLAGGNNEQFF.

The rearrangement joins TRBV19 to TRBJ1-6; 8 nucleotides line up with TRBD1. The CDR3 is 15 amino acids. V was clipped by 6 bases and J by 6 bases; unmatched bases: 7. The V gene's germline CDR1 is LNHDA and CDR2 SQIVND (reference sequence). CDR3 sequence (DNA): TGTGCCAGTAGCCCCTCCGGGACAGGTAATTCACCCCTCCACTTT. It specifies CASSPSGTGNSPLHF. Based on the CDR3 plus reference TRBV19 and TRBJ1-6, the full variable domain is DGGITQSPKYLFRKEGQNVTLSCEQNLNHDAMYWYRQDPGQGLRLIYYSQIVNDFQKGDIAEGYSVSREKKESFPLTVTSAQKNPTAFYLCASSPSGTGNSPLHFGNGTRLTVT.

The chain joins TRBV12-3 or TRBV12-4 to TRBJ1-3, with 7 bases identical to TRBD1. V lost 5 bases, J lost 9 bases, and 4 bases stayed unmatched. The CDR3 is 12 amino acids. Here the CDR3 reads CASSPGGGTIYF. The CDR3 coding sequence is TGTGCCAGCAGTCCAGGGGGAGGCACCATATATTTT.

This chain uses TRBV7-9 with TRBJ2-5; the match to TRBD2 covers 7 bases. Trimming removed 4 bases from V and 2 bases from J; junction bases left unmatched: 13. Germline CDR1 is SEHNR and CDR2 is FQNEAQ (reference sequence). The CDR3 loop spans 17 amino acids. The CDR3 nucleotides read TGTGCCAGCAGCTCCCGCCAGCGGGGATTCTTACAAGAGACCCAGTACTTC. Protein product: CASSSRQRGFLQETQYF.

V is TRBV6-5 and J is TRBJ1-4; unclear D gene. The V gene's germline CDR1 is MNHEY and CDR2 SVGAGI. Trimming took off 3 bases at V and 3 bases at J, with 8 bases between the two ends. The CDR3 runs to 14 residues. The CDR3 nucleotides read TGTGCCAGCAGTTATAACGGAGCTAATGAAAAACTGTTTTTT. Amino acid sequence: CASSYNGANEKLFF.

This clone was picked up one time. The chain has TRBV11-1 and TRBJ2-7, with no clear D. Trimming pared 5 bases from V and 1 base from J, leaving 15 bases between. This CDR3 region has 15 residues. Germline CDR1 is SGHAT and CDR2 is FQDESV (reference sequence). The DNA for the CDR3 is TGTGCCAGCAGCCGCTACCGAGGTTTGTCCTACGAGCAGTACTTC. This gives the protein CASSRYRGLSYEQYF. Looking up the rest from reference TRBV11-1 and TRBJ2-7 gives the full variable domain: EAEVAQSPRYKITEKSQAVAFWCDPISGHATLYWYRQILGQGPELLVQFQDESVVDDSQLPKDRFSAERLKGVDSTLKIQPAELGDSAMYLCASSRYRGLSYEQYFGPGTRLTVT.

The chain uses TRBV30 and TRBJ1-1; unclear D gene. The CDR3 runs to 16 residues. With 0 bases removed from V and 2 bases from J, the gap between germline ends came to 16 bases. Germline values: CDR1 GTSNPN, CDR2 SVGIG (reference sequence). The CDR3, as DNA: TGTGCCTGGAGTGTTACGGAGGGTAGGGAAAACACTGAAGCTTTCTTT. Its protein product is CAWSVTEGRENTEAFF.

The chain has TRBV27 and TRBJ2-3; a weak D match, TRBD2 (5 bases). Germline V lookup: CDR1 MNHEY, CDR2 SMNVEV (reference sequence). Between the trimmed V and J ends, which lost 2 bases and 0 bases, there was a span of 21 bases. This CDR3 is built from 19 residues. As DNA, the CDR3 is TGTGCCAGCAGTTTAAATGCCCCTCTCGGGGTCTTTAGCACAGATACGCAGTATTTT. Translating it yields CASSLNAPLGVFSTDTQYF.

V and J are TRBV9 and TRBJ1-1; 8 bases are shared with TRBD1. Germline loops: CDR1 SGDLS, CDR2 YYNGEE. The trim removed 0 bases at V and 4 bases at J, leaving 5 bases unmatched. This CDR3 region has 15 residues. The CDR3 sequence: CASSVETGTGTEAFF. CDR3 sequence (DNA): TGTGCCAGCAGCGTAGAAACCGGGACAGGCACTGAAGCTTTCTTT.

The V call is TRBV6-6, the J call TRBJ2-3; D is perhaps TRBD1 (7 bases). This CDR3 has 16 residues. Germline V lookup: CDR1 MNHNY, CDR2 SVGAGI (reference sequence). With 3 bases removed from V and 0 bases from J, the gap between germline ends came to 13 bases. In DNA form, the CDR3 reads TGTGCCAGCAGTTATCCGGCAGGGGGGAGCACAGATACGCAGTATTTT. Protein: CASSYPAGGSTDTQYF.

The gene calls are TRBV9 and TRBJ1-1; weak D call: TRBD1 (6 bases). Germline CDR1 and CDR2: SGDLS and YYNGEE. This CDR3 region has 13 residues. V dropped 0 bases and J dropped 8 bases, with 11 bases sitting between them. For the CDR3, the DNA is TGTGCCAGCAGCGTAGCGAAAGGGACAGAAGCTTTCTTT. Protein sequence: CASSVAKGTEAFF. The full variable domain, completed using reference TRBV9 and TRBJ1-1, is DSGVTQTPKHLITATGQRVTLRCSPRSGDLSVYWYQQSLDQGLQFLIQYYNGEERAKGNILERFSAQQFPDLHSELNLSSLELGDSALYFCASSVAKGTEAFFGQGTRLTVV.

This clone has a handful of counts. V is TRBV15 and J is TRBJ2-7; D is perhaps TRBD1 (7 bases). CDR1 and CDR2 from the germline V gene are LNHNV and YYDKDF (reference sequence). The CDR3 contains 13 residues. V lost 5 bases and J lost 7, with 15 bases in between. The CDR3 DNA follows: TGTGCCACCAGCCAAACAGGGGCGGGGGAGCAGTACTTC. It encodes CATSQTGAGEQYF.

The rearrangement uses TRBV10-2 and TRBJ1-2, with 8 bases fitting TRBD1. V lost 4 bases, J lost 3 bases, and 4 bases stayed unmatched. The CDR3 sequence is 14 residues long. Germline V gene sequence: CDR1 WSHSY, CDR2 SAAADI. The CDR3: CASSGLDRDYGYTF. DNA of the CDR3: TGCGCCAGCAGTGGGTTGGACAGGGACTATGGCTACACCTTC.

The chain joins TRBV12-5 to TRBJ1-2; D possibly corresponds to TRBD1 (5 bases). The CDR3 spans 16 residues. V lost 4 bases to trimming and J lost 1 base, with 16 bases between them. The germline V gene encodes CDR1 LGHNT and CDR2 FRNRAP. The CDR3 here is CASGSTPDRVNYGYTF. The CDR3 DNA is TGTGCTAGTGGTTCGACACCTGACAGAGTTAACTATGGCTACACCTTC. Combining the CDR3 with reference TRBV12-5 and TRBJ1-2 gives the whole variable domain DARVTQTPRHKVTEMGQEVTMRCQPILGHNTVFWYRQTMMQGLELLAYFRNRAPLDDSGMPKDRFSAEMPDATLATLKIQPSEPRDSAVYFCASGSTPDRVNYGYTFGSGTRLTVV.

The chain links TRBV7-9 to TRBJ1-1; a weak D match, TRBD1 (6 bases). CDR3 length: 15 amino acids. CDR1 and CDR2 (germline): SEHNR, FQNEAQ (reference sequence). V was cut by 7 bases and J by 2 bases, with 17 bases left in between. The CDR3 bases are TGTGCCAGCAACCCCCCGACAGGCAGAAACACTGAAGCTTTCTTT. Protein sequence: CASNPPTGRNTEAFF.

The V and J genes are TRBV6-5 and TRBJ1-2, with 8 bases fitting TRBD1. CDR1 and CDR2 (germline): MNHEY, SVGAGI. This CDR3 has 13 residues. Trimming removed 5 bases from V and 4 bases from J; junction bases left unmatched: 3. The CDR3 nucleotides read TGTGCCAGCAGTCCGGACAGGGTCTATGGCTACACCTTC. Its protein is CASSPDRVYGYTF.

The chain is built from TRBV3-1 (or the pseudogene TRBV3-2) and TRBJ1-1; possibly TRBD1 for D (6 bases). The CDR3 sequence is 13 residues long. Germline V gene lookup returns CDR1 LGHDT and CDR2 YNNKEL (reference sequence). Trimming pared 0 bases from V and 10 bases from J, leaving 12 bases between. CDR3 sequence: CASSQDKTGRAFF. As DNA, the CDR3 is TGTGCCAGCAGCCAAGACAAAACAGGGAGAGCTTTCTTT.

This chain joins TRBV18 and TRBJ2-1, with 7 bases identical to TRBD1. The CDR3 consists of 16 residues. Trimming at V came to 3 bases and at J to 3 bases, leaving 8 bases not matched to a gene. The V gene's germline CDR1 is KGHSH and CDR2 LQKENI. CDR3 residues: CASSPPTGKGYNEQFF. The DNA of the CDR3 is TGTGCCAGCTCACCCCCGACAGGGAAGGGCTACAATGAGCAGTTCTTC.

The chain recombines TRBV9 with TRBJ1-2; 9 bases align to TRBD1. J was trimmed by 4 bases and V by 3 bases; bases with no gene match: 10. Germline V CDR1 and CDR2: SGDLS, YYNGEE. CDR3 length: 16 residues. CDR3 sequence: CASSAGQGTPTYGYTF. In DNA form, the CDR3 reads TGTGCCAGCAGCGCGGGACAGGGAACACCCACCTATGGCTACACCTTC.

The rearrangement uses TRBV9 and TRBJ2-1, with TRBD2 matching 9 bases. Germline CDR1 reads SGDLS; CDR2 reads YYNGEE. The CDR3 has 17 amino acids. J gave up 0 bases and V 0 bases, and 4 bases lay outside the gene matches. This chain's CDR3 is CASSVGASGTSYNEQFF. The CDR3 DNA reads TGTGCCAGCAGCGTAGGAGCTAGCGGGACCTCCTACAATGAGCAGTTCTTC.

The V call is TRBV9, the J call TRBJ2-1, with TRBD1 matching 9 bases. Germline loops: CDR1 SGDLS, CDR2 YYNGEE. This CDR3 is 16 amino acids long. With 2 bases clipped from V and 2 bases from J, the junction kept 5 bases outside the gene matches. For the CDR3, the DNA is TGTGCCAGCAGCGTGGGACAGGGAAGGGCCTACAATGAGCAGTTCTTC. Protein: CASSVGQGRAYNEQFF.